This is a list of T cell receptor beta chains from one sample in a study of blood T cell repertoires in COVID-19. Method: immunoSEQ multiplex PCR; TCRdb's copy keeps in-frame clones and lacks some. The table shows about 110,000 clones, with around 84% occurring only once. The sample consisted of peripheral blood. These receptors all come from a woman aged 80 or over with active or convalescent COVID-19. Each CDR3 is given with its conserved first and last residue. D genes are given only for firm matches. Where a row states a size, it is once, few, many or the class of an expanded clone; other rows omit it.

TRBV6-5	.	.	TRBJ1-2	CASSTWGRDGYTF	TGTGCCAGCAGTACCTGGGGGCGTGATGGCTACACCTTC
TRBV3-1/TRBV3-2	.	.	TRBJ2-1	CASSPQLATYNEQFF	TGTGCCAGCAGCCCTCAACTAGCCACCTACAATGAGCAGTTCTTC
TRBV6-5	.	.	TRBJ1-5	CASRPRVDQPQHF	TGTGCCAGCAGGCCACGGGTGGATCAGCCCCAGCATTTT
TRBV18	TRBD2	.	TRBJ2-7	CASSAGEPPYEQYF	TGTGCCAGCTCAGCGGGAGAACCTCCATACGAGCAGTACTTC
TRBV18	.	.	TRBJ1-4	CASSPLGRSNEKLFF	TGTGCCAGCTCACCCCTGGGGAGGTCTAATGAAAAACTGTTTTTT
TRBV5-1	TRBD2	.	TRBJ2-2	CASSSWTSGRANTGELFF	TGCGCCAGCAGCTCCTGGACTAGCGGGAGAGCGAACACCGGGGAGCTGTTTTTT
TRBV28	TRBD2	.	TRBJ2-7	CASSPGLAGGLEQYF	TGTGCCAGCAGTCCGGGACTAGCGGGAGGGCTCGAGCAGTACTTC
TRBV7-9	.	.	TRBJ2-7	CASSLDRGREQYF	TGTGCCAGCAGCCTAGACCGGGGTCGCGAGCAGTACTTC
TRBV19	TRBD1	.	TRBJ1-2	CASSTRDRGNYGYTF	TGTGCCAGTAGTACCCGGGACAGGGGGAACTATGGCTACACCTTC
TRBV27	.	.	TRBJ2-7	CASSYRDSYEQYF	TGTGCCAGCAGTTACAGGGACTCCTACGAGCAGTACTTC
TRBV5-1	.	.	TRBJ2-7	CASSRSQGIGSHEQYF	TGCGCCAGCAGCCGAAGTCAGGGAATTGGTTCCCACGAGCAGTACTTC
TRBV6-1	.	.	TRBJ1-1	CASSEATGGNTEAFF	TGTGCCAGCAGTGAAGCGACAGGCGGCAACACTGAAGCTTTCTTT
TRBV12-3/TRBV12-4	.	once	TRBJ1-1	CASSSTVEAFF	TGTGCCAGCAGCTCAACCGTGGAGGCTTTCTTT
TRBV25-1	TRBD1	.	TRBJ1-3	CASRNRPGTGNGNTIYF	TGTGCCAGCAGAAATCGTCCCGGGACAGGGAATGGAAACACCATATATTTT
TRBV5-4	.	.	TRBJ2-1	CASSLAFSREQFF	TGTGCCAGCAGCTTGGCCTTTTCCAGGGAGCAGTTCTTC
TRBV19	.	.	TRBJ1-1	CASSIEARGTEAFF	TGTGCCAGTAGTATAGAGGCCAGGGGAACTGAAGCTTTCTTT
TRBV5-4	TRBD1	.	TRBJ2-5	CASSFLDREETQYF	TGTGCCAGCAGCTTCCTGGACAGGGAAGAGACCCAGTACTTC
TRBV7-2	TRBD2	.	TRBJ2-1	CASSSPGTSGSPGGNEQFF	TGTGCCAGCAGCTCCCCCGGGACTAGCGGGTCCCCGGGGGGCAATGAGCAGTTCTTC
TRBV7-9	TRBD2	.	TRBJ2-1	CAIVQPGGGGGNEQFF	TGTGCCATCGTCCAACCCGGGGGGGGAGGGGGCAATGAGCAGTTCTTC
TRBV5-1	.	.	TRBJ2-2	CASSPTVSSSGELFF	TGCGCCAGCAGCCCGACCGTTAGTAGCTCCGGGGAGCTGTTTTTT
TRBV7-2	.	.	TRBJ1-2	CASSLASGGGYTF	TGTGCCAGCAGCTTAGCGTCGGGTGGGGGCTACACCTTC
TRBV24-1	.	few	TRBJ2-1	CATSDFPRLNEQFF	TGTGCCACCAGTGATTTCCCCAGACTTAATGAGCAGTTCTTC
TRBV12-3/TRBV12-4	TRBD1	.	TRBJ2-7	CASSRTTGSEQYF	TGTGCCAGCAGTCGAACGACAGGGTCCGAGCAGTACTTC
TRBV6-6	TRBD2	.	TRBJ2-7	CASSRSGSSYEQYF	TGTGCCAGCAGTCGTAGCGGGAGCTCCTACGAGCAGTACTTC
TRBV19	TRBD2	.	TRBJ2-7	CASSMRGSSYEQYF	TGTGCCAGTAGTATGCGGGGGAGCTCCTACGAGCAGTACTTC
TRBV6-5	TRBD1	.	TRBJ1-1	CASSYLGQGGSEAFF	TGTGCCAGCAGCTATCTGGGACAGGGTGGCTCTGAAGCTTTCTTT
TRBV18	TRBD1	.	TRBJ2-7	CASSSRTGVYEQYF	TGTGCCAGCTCATCGAGGACAGGGGTCTACGAGCAGTACTTC
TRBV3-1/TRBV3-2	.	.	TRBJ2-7	CASSVAGGATYEQYF	TGTGCCAGCAGCGTCGCTGGCGGGGCTACCTACGAGCAGTACTTC
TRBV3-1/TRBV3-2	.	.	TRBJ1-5	CASSPQVGAGASNQPQHF	TGTGCCAGCAGCCCGCAAGTAGGGGCTGGGGCGAGCAATCAGCCCCAGCATTTT
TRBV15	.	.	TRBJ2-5	CATSMEADLQETQYF	TGTGCCACCAGCATGGAAGCGGATCTCCAAGAGACCCAGTACTTC
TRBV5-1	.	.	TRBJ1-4	CASSLESGVEKLFF	TGCGCCAGCAGCTTGGAGTCAGGGGTCGAAAAACTGTTTTTT
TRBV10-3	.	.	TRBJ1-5	CAISESEGQPQHF	TGTGCCATCAGTGAGTCCGAGGGACAACCCCAGCATTTT
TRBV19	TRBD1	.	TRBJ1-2	CASSLDRGQRGYTF	TGTGCCAGTAGTCTAGACAGGGGCCAACGTGGCTACACCTTC
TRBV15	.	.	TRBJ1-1	CATSKRFLRVNADTEAFF	TGTGCCACCAGCAAACGCTTCCTCAGGGTGAACGCAGACACTGAAGCTTTCTTT
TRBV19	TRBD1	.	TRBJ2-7	CASSIAADRGGEQYF	TGTGCCAGTAGTATTGCCGCGGACAGGGGAGGCGAGCAGTACTTC
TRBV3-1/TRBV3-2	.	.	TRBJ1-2	CASSQGVLGRKDYGYTF	TGTGCCAGCAGCCAAGGAGTGTTGGGGCGGAAGGACTATGGCTACACCTTC
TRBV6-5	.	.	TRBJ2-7	CASSYRGATEQYF	TGTGCCAGCAGTTATCGAGGAGCGACCGAGCAGTACTTC
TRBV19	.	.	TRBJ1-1	CASSRGMNTEAFF	TGTGCCAGTAGTCGGGGAATGAACACTGAAGCTTTCTTT
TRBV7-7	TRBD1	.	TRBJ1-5	CASSFRMGRGDRVCLTQHF	TGTGCTAGCAGCTTTAGAATGGGCCGGGGGGACAGGGTGTGTTTGACTCAGCATTTT
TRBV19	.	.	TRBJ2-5	CASSIGAGMVETQYF	TGTGCCAGTAGTATAGGTGCAGGGATGGTGGAGACCCAGTACTTC
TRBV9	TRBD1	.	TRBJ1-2	CASSLDRGGYGYTF	TGTGCCAGCAGCCTAGACAGGGGCGGCTATGGCTACACCTTC
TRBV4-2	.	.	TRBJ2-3	CASSQDYTGSDTQYF	TGTGCCAGCAGCCAAGATTATACGGGTTCAGATACGCAGTATTTT
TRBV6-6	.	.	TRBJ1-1	CASKEGSIPEAFF	TGTGCCAGCAAAGAGGGATCGATACCTGAAGCTTTCTTT
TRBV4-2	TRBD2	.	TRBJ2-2	CASSQAGLAAGELFF	TGTGCCAGCAGCCAAGCTGGTCTAGCGGCCGGGGAGCTGTTTTTT
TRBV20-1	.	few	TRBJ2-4	CSASFRVTLAKNIQYF	TGCAGTGCTAGTTTCAGGGTTACGCTCGCCAAAAACATTCAGTACTTC
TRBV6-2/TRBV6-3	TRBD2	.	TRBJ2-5	CASSYSTSGQIQETQYF	TGTGCCAGCAGTTATTCCACTAGCGGGCAAATCCAAGAGACCCAGTACTTC